The next 21 T cell receptor beta chains were all read from a single sample in a study of cytomegalovirus exposure and HLA in healthy donors. PCR employed 60 Vbeta and 13 Jbeta primers. Assay: immunoSEQ multiplex PCR; the TCRdb copy retains only in-frame clones and omits some. Of around 100,000 clones in the sample, about 80% were seen once. Sequencing used PBMCs. The source of these receptors is a middle-aged man in good health and CMV-seronegative.

The V gene is TRBV30, the J gene TRBJ2-7; 8 nucleotides line up with TRBD1. J lost 3 bases, V lost 2 bases, and 9 bases had no gene match. CDR3 size: 15 residues. CDR1 and CDR2 from the germline V gene are GTSNPN and SVGIG (reference sequence). CDR3 coding DNA: TGTGCCTGGAGTAAGCCGATACAGGGGGGCTACGAGCAGTACTTC. It yields the protein CAWSKPIQGGYEQYF.

The chain links TRBV6-5 to TRBJ2-7; D is possibly TRBD1 (8 bases). The length of the CDR3 is 13 residues. The V end lost 2 bases, the J end lost 6 bases, and 11 bases lay between the germline ends. CDR1 and CDR2 from the germline V gene are MNHEY and SVGAGI. The CDR3 nucleotides are TGTGCCAGCAGTTACAACAGGGGGGGCGAGCAGTACGTC. As protein: CASSYNRGGEQYV.

The genes are TRBV15 and TRBJ2-5; the D is unclear. Germline loops: CDR1 LNHNV, CDR2 YYDKDF (reference sequence). The CDR3 is 13 residues long. Deletions cut 3 bases from V and 0 bases from J, with 5 bases between. The CDR3 loop is CATSRRYQETQYF. CDR3 DNA sequence: TGTGCCACCAGCAGGCGGTACCAAGAGACCCAGTACTTC.

This chain connects TRBV2 to TRBJ1-1; TRBD1 aligns across 8 bases. After removal of 6 bases from V and 4 bases from J, the junction contained 10 bases not matched to a gene. Germline CDR1 is SNHLY and CDR2 is FYNNEI. This CDR3 region has 15 residues. CDR3: CASRFSQGAATEAFF. The DNA for the CDR3 is TGTGCCAGCAGATTCTCTCAGGGGGCCGCCACTGAAGCTTTCTTT. Looking up the rest from reference TRBV2 and TRBJ1-1 gives the full variable domain: EPEVTQTPSHQVTQMGQEVILRCVPISNHLYFYWYRQILGQKVEFLVSFYNNEISEKSEIFDDQFSVERPDGSNFTLKIRSTKLEDSAMYFCASRFSQGAATEAFFGQGTRLTVV.

This chain joins TRBV15 and TRBJ2-3; 10 nucleotides align to TRBD2. The CDR3 has 16 residues. J lost 6 bases, V lost 5 bases, and 11 bases had no gene match. Germline assignment: CDR1 LNHNV and CDR2 YYDKDF (reference sequence). The DNA of the CDR3 is TGTGCCACCAGCCGGGAGAAGCGGGGGGGTTCCGATACGCAGTATTTT. Its translation: CATSREKRGGSDTQYF.

V is TRBV19 and J is TRBJ2-5, with a weak D call TRBD2 (5 bases). This CDR3 region has 11 residues. V lost 4 bases to trimming and J lost 7 bases, with 7 bases between them. The germline V gene encodes CDR1 LNHDA and CDR2 SQIVND (reference sequence). The CDR3, as DNA: TGTGCCAGTAGTAGCGGGTCGACCCAGTACTTC. Amino acids: CASSSGSTQYF.

This clone turned up a few times. The chain links TRBV28 to TRBJ1-4; the D gene is possibly TRBD1 (6 bases). The germline V and J ends were trimmed by 5 bases and 5 bases, with 15 bases remaining between them. The CDR3 totals 15 residues. CDR1 and CDR2 (germline): MDHEN, SYDVKM. The CDR3 region has the DNA TGTGCCAGCAGTCTATCCTGGGGGCTGAATGAAAAACTGTTTTTT. Protein: CASSLSWGLNEKLFF.

In the case of this clone: Sequence at one end of the junction differs from germline and may be a read error. Additional DNA sequences in this sample encode the identical CDR3. J is TRBJ2-3 and V is TRBV7-2, with 13 bases identical to TRBD2. This CDR3 contains 16 residues. Looked up from germline, CDR1 is SGHTA and CDR2 is FQGNSA. In DNA, the CDR3 is TGTGCCAGCAGTTTAGGGACTAGCGGGGTAGTAGATACGCAGTATTTT. It yields the protein CASSLGTSGVVDTQYF.

The chain joins TRBV5-4 to TRBJ2-7; TRBD1 agrees at 7 bases. V gave up 5 bases and J gave up 2 bases; unmatched junction bases: 7. The length of the CDR3 is 14 residues. Germline loops: CDR1 SGHNT, CDR2 YYREEE (reference sequence). The chain's CDR3 is CASRRQGEAYEQYF. The DNA of the CDR3 is TGTGCCAGCAGACGTCAGGGGGAAGCCTACGAGCAGTACTTC.

This chain joins TRBV7-2 and TRBJ2-5, with 9 bases lining up with TRBD2. This CDR3 region has 16 residues. Germline loops: CDR1 SGHTA, CDR2 FQGNSA. Trimming at V came to 5 bases and at J to 3 bases, leaving 10 bases not matched to a gene. CDR3 loop: CASSHVGLAGKETQYF. CDR3 nucleotide sequence: TGTGCCAGCAGCCACGTGGGGCTAGCGGGGAAAGAGACCCAGTACTTC.

The gene calls are TRBV5-1 and TRBJ1-1, with 8 bases identical to TRBD1. V dropped 5 bases and J dropped 6; count of bases not matched to a gene: 9. In germline, CDR1 is SGHRS, CDR2 YFSETQ. The CDR3 has 14 residues. CDR3: CASRTTGAVPEAFF. Written as DNA, the CDR3 is TGCGCCAGCAGGACGACAGGGGCGGTCCCTGAAGCTTTCTTT.

The rearrangement uses TRBV19 and TRBJ2-4, with D perhaps TRBD1 (5 bases). The CDR3 covers 12 residues. V was trimmed by 5 bases and J by 9 bases, leaving 11 bases between them. Germline values: CDR1 LNHDA, CDR2 SQIVND (reference sequence). CDR3 amino acids: CASSVRGGIQYF. The DNA of the CDR3 is TGTGCCAGTAGTGTAAGGGGCGGCATTCAGTACTTC.

The chain has TRBV6-1 and TRBJ1-3, with a weak D call TRBD1 (5 bases). The CDR3 has 15 amino acids. Trimming took 6 bases from V and 2 from J, leaving 14 bases between them. Germline CDR1 reads MNHNS; CDR2 reads SASEGT. This CDR3 reads CASRGGGEAGNTIYF. Written as DNA, the CDR3 is TGTGCCAGCAGGGGAGGAGGGGAGGCTGGAAACACCATATATTTT.

This clone was observed a handful of times. The chain joins TRBV7-8 to TRBJ2-3, with D uncertain. The germline V and J ends were trimmed by 3 bases and 2 bases, with 9 bases remaining between them. The CDR3 is 14 amino acids. Germline V CDR1 and CDR2: SGHVS, FQNEAQ. The CDR3 loop is CASSFRPVTDTQYF. CDR3 bases: TGTGCCAGCAGCTTCAGGCCCGTCACAGATACGCAGTATTTT.

The chain links TRBV5-6 to TRBJ2-7, with 9 bases identical to TRBD1. After removal of 7 bases from V and 0 bases from J, the junction contained 5 bases not matched to a gene. The CDR3 consists of 14 residues. Germline CDR1 is SGHDT and CDR2 is YYEEEE. The CDR3 nucleotides read TGTGCCAGCTACAGGACAGGGGCCTCCTACGAGCAGTACGTC. This translates into CASYRTGASYEQYV.

This chain's CDR3 is CASSLGVLGLNTEAFF. DNA for the CDR3: TGCGCCAGCAGCTTGGGGGTACTGGGCTTGAACACTGAAGCTTTCTTT. The chain carries TRBV5-1 and TRBJ1-1, with D unresolved. From germline, CDR1 is SGHRS and CDR2 YFSETQ. This CDR3 spans 16 amino acids. Trimming left V 0 bases short and J 0 bases short, with 12 bases between.

This clone was observed a handful of times. The chain recombines TRBV11-2 with TRBJ2-7; 12 bases match TRBD1. The V gene end was trimmed by 5 bases and the J gene end by 9 bases; junction bases not matched to a gene: 2. Germline loops: CDR1 SGHAT, CDR2 FQNNGV. The CDR3 covers 12 residues. The CDR3 region is CASSRDRGPQYV. DNA for the CDR3: TGTGCCAGCAGCCGGGACAGGGGGCCGCAGTACGTC.

Details on this clone: The same CDR3 also results from other DNA sequences found in this sample. This chain joins TRBV6-1 and TRBJ1-1; TRBD1 matches 7 bases. CDR3 length: 15 amino acids. V gave up 2 bases and J gave up 1 base; unmatched junction bases: 4. The germline CDR1 and CDR2 sequences are MNHNS and SASEGT. CDR3 amino acids: CASSEPGQQNTEAFF. CDR3 DNA sequence: TGTGCCAGCAGTGAACCGGGACAGCAGAACACTGAAGCTTTCTTT.

The chain employs TRBV19 and TRBJ1-6; no definite D call. The CDR3 sequence is 16 residues long. V lost 2 bases, J lost 0 bases, and 8 bases lay in between. In germline, CDR1 is LNHDA, CDR2 SQIVND (reference sequence). The CDR3 loop is CASSISSSSYNSPLHF. The DNA for the CDR3 is TGTGCCAGTAGTATAAGCTCGAGCTCCTATAATTCACCCCTCCACTTT.

The V gene is TRBV2, the J gene TRBJ2-7, with TRBD2 identical over 9 bases. The CDR3 is 13 amino acids. Trimming at V came to 6 bases and at J to 7 bases, leaving 7 bases not matched to a gene. The germline V gene has CDR1 SNHLY and CDR2 FYNNEI. The CDR3 loop is CASRIAGAGEQYF. DNA of the CDR3: TGTGCCAGCAGGATAGCGGGGGCGGGGGAGCAGTACTTC.

The rearrangement joins TRBV10-2 to TRBJ2-7, with 7 positions matching TRBD2. This CDR3 region has 13 residues. Germline V gene lookup returns CDR1 WSHSY and CDR2 SAAADI. V lost 4 bases to trimming and J lost 0 bases; unmatched junction nucleotides: 0. CDR3 protein: CASSGGGSYEQYV. The DNA of the CDR3 is TGCGCCAGCAGTGGCGGGGGCTCCTACGAGCAGTACGTC.